Listed below are T cell receptor beta chains from one sample, sequenced in a study of blood T cell repertoires in COVID-19. TCRdb's copy holds only in-frame clones and misses some; the assay was immunoSEQ multiplex PCR. The sample records a few hundred thousand clones, 70% to 90% being singletons. Sequencing used peripheral blood. These receptors were taken from a woman in her 70s with acute or convalescent COVID-19. Each CDR3 is given with its conserved first and last residue.

V gene	CDR3 protein
TRBV5-1	CASSSDRSYGTGELFF
TRBV29-1	CSGTGLGGDTEAFF
TRBV29-1	CSVEVTADQPQHF
TRBV16	CASSHHGQGVQPQHF
TRBV30	CASASGGANGELFF
TRBV7-2	CASSLVRDTEAFF
TRBV9	CASSSGWESEAFF
TRBV7-9	CASSYRTGSTGELFF
TRBV7-9	CASSPPGTSGGGTDTQYF
TRBV7-2	CASSLVLAGGGEQFF
TRBV6-6	CASSFGTGYSGYTF
TRBV6-1	CASSEVFQGGYGYTF
TRBV21-1	CASGRQRVQNEQFF
TRBV2	CASSEALARSYNEQFF
TRBV6-2/TRBV6-3	CASSDTGQEDEAFF
TRBV3-1/TRBV3-2	CASSQLGLVRETQYF
TRBV2	CASSQQGLGDTQYF
TRBV6-1	CASSEKFTGTSSGNTIYF
TRBV7-6	CASSLGQGINSPLHF
TRBV2	CASRRQEGTSYEQYF
TRBV18	CASSLKAPGGGQETQYF
TRBV6-5	CASSRPPAAGQYF
TRBV3-1/TRBV3-2	CASSQSRARVNTIYF